A single sample is the source of the 13 T cell receptor beta chains below, sequenced in a study of tumor and adjacent non-tumor tissue in lung cancer (dated by TCRdb to between 2017 and 2018). The library was generated by multiplex PCR. The sample was run on an Illumina HiSeq 2500. TCRbeta libraries were constructed through three rounds of nested PCR with primers (Table S4) according to protocols adapted from ARM-PCR. In TCRdb, the public reads were trimmed at Q25 with fastp and aligned with MiXCR, with productive beta chains retained. One record per CDR3 amino acid sequence lists the most common genes and DNA. Counted in this sample were 98,000 or so distinct CDR3 sequences; approximately 80% of them appeared once. The ten largest clones take up less than 40% of the sample. RNA was isolated from bulk unsorted tissue, and RNA quality was assessed with a NanoDrop ND-1000 and an Agilent 2100. For the normal lung samples, distant non-tumor tissue was collected more than 3 cm away from the tumor edge.

The sample consisted of distant non-tumor lung tissue. The receptors originated from a man in his 60s with small cell lung cancer.

The chain joins TRBV11-2 to TRBJ2-1, with D possibly matching TRBD2 (6 bases). The CDR3 is 18 residues long. CDR1 and CDR2 (germline): SGHAT, FQNNGV. V was cut by 1 base and J by 6 bases, with 22 bases left in between. CDR3 bases: TGTGCCAGCAGCTTAGGAGTAGTGGGAGGTTACTACTTCAATGAGCAGTTCTTC. Translated: CASSLGVVGGYYFNEQFF.

This clonotype was seen a single time. A read error may account for a junction end that differs from germline. V usage is TRBV11-2 and J usage is TRBJ2-5; TRBD1 aligns across 7 bases. The CDR3 runs to 18 residues. Germline V gene lookup returns CDR1 SGHAT and CDR2 FQNNGV. The CDR3 coding sequence is TGTGTCAGCAGCTTAGTAGGGGGCCTCCTTGTCAAACAAGAGACCCAGTACTTC. Protein: CVSSLVGGLLVKQETQYF.

This clonotype has a single count. This sequence joins TRBV4-2 and TRBJ2-1, with TRBD2 as a possible D gene (6 bases). Germline CDR1 and CDR2: LGHNA and YNFKEQ. The CDR3 extends over 19 amino acids. V was clipped by 7 bases and J by 7 bases, with 32 bases between them. The CDR3 coding sequence is TGTGCCAGCATACAAGAAAGCTACCTGGGTGTGCGGGGCCTAAATGAGCAGTTCTTC. Translated, it gives CASIQESYLGVRGLNEQFF.

Ten or more counts support this clonotype. The chain joins TRBV29-1 to TRBJ2-5; the D gene could be TRBD1 or TRBD2 (5 bases each). The CDR3 consists of 15 residues. The ends were cut back, 4 bases at V and 7 bases at J, with 22 bases in the middle. Germline V lookup: CDR1 SQVTM, CDR2 ANQGSEA. The CDR3 sequence is CSVGLAGVGVGTQYF. The CDR3 DNA reads TGCAGCGTTGGTCTGGCTGGTGTGGGGGTAGGGACCCAGTACTTC.

With regard to this clonotype: At one end, the junction sequence differs from germline, possibly due to a read error. V gene TRBV29-1 combines with J gene TRBJ2-6, with D perhaps TRBD1 (5 bases). In germline, CDR1 is SQVTM, CDR2 ANQGSEA. The CDR3 covers 16 residues. The CDR3 region has the DNA TGCTGCGCTCAGAGTGGACGCAACTCTGGGGCCAACGTCCTGACATTC. Its protein is CCAQSGRNSGANVLTF.

Concerning this clonotype itself: One end of the junction varies from germline; a read error may be responsible. CDR3 coding DNA: TGTGCCTGCAGTTCTAGCGGCACCGGCGAGCTGTTTTTT. Translating gives CACSSSGTGELFF. V is TRBV6-1 and J is TRBJ2-2; 7 positions match TRBD2. This CDR3 is built from 13 residues. From germline, CDR1 is MNHNS and CDR2 SASEGT.

The chain links TRBV4-1 to TRBJ1-1; TRBD1 matches 10 bases. CDR1 and CDR2 from the germline V gene are MGHRA and YSYEKL. V lost 6 bases and J lost 5; bases outside the gene matches: 9. The CDR3 consists of 15 residues. The CDR3 loop reads CASSKTGTGDTEAFF. Here the CDR3 DNA reads TGCGCCAGCAGTAAAACCGGGACAGGGGATACTGAAGCTTTCTTT.

The table lists this clonotype with a count of one. At one of its ends the junction is not consistent with the germline gene, which may arise from a read error. This chain uses TRBV18 with TRBJ2-1, with 7 nucleotides matching TRBD2. CDR1 is KGHSH, CDR2 LQKENI, per germline. This CDR3 has 17 residues. The CDR3 loop is CSSSSTTGLAVGNEQFF. For the CDR3, the DNA is TGTTCCAGCTCATCAACCACCGGGCTAGCGGTGGGGAATGAGCAGTTCTTC.

The count of this clonotype is one. The junction shows a germline mismatch at one end, possibly a read error. The gene calls are TRBV12-5 and TRBJ2-2; 7 bases line up with TRBD1. CDR3 size: 13 residues. Germline CDR1 and CDR2: LGHNT and FRNRAP. CDR3 DNA: TGTGCTGCCTGGGACAGAAGCACCGAGGAGCTGTTTTTT. It codes for CAAWDRSTEELFF. Full variable domain (missing parts from reference TRBV12-5 and TRBJ2-2): DARVTQTPRHKVTEMGQEVTMRCQPILGHNTVFWYRQTMMQGLELLAYFRNRAPLDDSGMPKDRFSAEMPDATLATLKIQPSEPRDSAVYFCAAWDRSTEELFFGEGSRLTVL.

On this clonotype itself: One end of the junction varies from germline; a read error may be responsible. V is TRBV11-3 and J is TRBJ2-2, with a tentative D call TRBD2 (6 bases). The CDR3 length is 15 residues. Germline lookup yields CDR1 SGHNT and CDR2 YENEEA. This chain's CDR3 is CANSLGVSSGGEQFF. As DNA, the CDR3 is TGTGCCAACAGTTTAGGGGTCTCTTCAGGAGGGGAGCAGTTTTTT.

This clonotype came up a few times. Its ends do not fully match the called genes, so a read error is possible. The CDR3 sequence is CASRVGVYSTGELFF. In nucleotides, the CDR3 is TGTGCCAGCAGAGTGGGGGTTTATAGCACCGGGGAGCTGTTCTTT. The chain links TRBV6-1 to TRBJ2-2; D could derive from TRBD1 or TRBD2 (5 bases each). CDR1 and CDR2 from the germline V gene are MNHNS and SASEGT. The CDR3 is 15 amino acids.

A remark on this clonotype: The junction departs from the called germline gene at one end, perhaps through a read error. The chain links TRBV6-1 to TRBJ2-1, with 8 bases aligning to TRBD2. There are 16 residues in the CDR3. Germline values: CDR1 MNHNS, CDR2 SASEGT. CDR3 nucleotides: TGTGTCAGCAGTGGGAAGCGGGGGAGCTCCTACAATGAGCAGTTCTTC. It is translated as CVSSGKRGSSYNEQFF.

The chain has TRBV6-2 or TRBV6-3 and TRBJ2-1, with TRBD2 identical over 8 bases. Germline V gives CDR1 MNHEY, CDR2 SVGEGT. The V segment lost 10 bases and the J segment 7 bases; nucleotides outside the gene matches: 21. The CDR3 extends over 17 amino acids. The CDR3 spells CAITYSSISGVLNEQFF. In DNA form, the CDR3 reads TGTGCCATCACTTACTCGTCGATTAGCGGGGTCCTTAATGAGCAGTTCTTC.